This T cell receptor beta chain was identified during a study of cytomegalovirus exposure and HLA in healthy donors. The PCR ran on 60 Vbeta and 13 Jbeta primers. Measured with immunoSEQ multiplex PCR; TCRdb has only the in-frame clones, and not every one. The sample lists some 150,000 clones, approximately 79% occurring once. The CDR3 is 16 residues long. Trimming left V 2 bases short and J 0 bases short, with 11 bases between. Germline V gene lookup returns CDR1 SEHNR and CDR2 FQNEAQ (reference sequence). Sequenced input: PBMCs. This sequence joins TRBV7-9 and TRBJ1-3; D is possibly TRBD1 (5 bases). The receptor was isolated from a man aged 55 to 70 in good health and CMV-seronegative. CDR3 amino acids: CASSLLGQSSGNTIYF. In nucleotides, the CDR3 is TGTGCCAGCAGCTTATTGGGGCAGTCCTCTGGAAACACCATATATTTT.